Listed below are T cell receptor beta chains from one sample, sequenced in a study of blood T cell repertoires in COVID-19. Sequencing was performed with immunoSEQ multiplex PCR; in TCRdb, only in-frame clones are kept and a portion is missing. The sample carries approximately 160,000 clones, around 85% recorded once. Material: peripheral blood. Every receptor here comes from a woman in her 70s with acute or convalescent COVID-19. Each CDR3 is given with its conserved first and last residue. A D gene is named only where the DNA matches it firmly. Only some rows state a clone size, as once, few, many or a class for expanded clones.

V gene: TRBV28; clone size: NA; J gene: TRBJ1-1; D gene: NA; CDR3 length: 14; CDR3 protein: CASRPGGMNTEAFF; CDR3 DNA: TGTGCCAGCAGACCAGGAGGGATGAACACTGAAGCTTTCTTT
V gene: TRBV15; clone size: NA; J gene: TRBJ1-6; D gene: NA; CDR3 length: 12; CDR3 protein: CATGDTNSPLHF; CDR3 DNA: TGTGCCACCGGGGACACCAATTCACCCCTCCACTTT
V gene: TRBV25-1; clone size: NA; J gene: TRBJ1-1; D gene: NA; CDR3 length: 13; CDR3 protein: CASSEVASAQAFF; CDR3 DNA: TGTGCCAGCAGTGAAGTAGCGTCAGCCCAAGCTTTCTTT
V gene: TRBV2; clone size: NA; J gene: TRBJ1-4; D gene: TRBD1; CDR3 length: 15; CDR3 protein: CASRDRGATNEKLFF; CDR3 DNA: TGTGCCAGTCGGGACAGGGGAGCGACTAATGAAAAACTGTTTTTT
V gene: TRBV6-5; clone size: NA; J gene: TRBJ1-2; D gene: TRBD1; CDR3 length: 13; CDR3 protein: CASSSGQGRGYTF; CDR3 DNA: TGTGCCAGCAGCTCGGGACAGGGTCGGGGCTACACCTTC
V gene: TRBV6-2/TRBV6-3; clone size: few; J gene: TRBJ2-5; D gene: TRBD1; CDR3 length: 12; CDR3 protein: CASSWDRETQYF; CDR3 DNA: TGTGCCAGCAGTTGGGACAGAGAGACCCAGTACTTC
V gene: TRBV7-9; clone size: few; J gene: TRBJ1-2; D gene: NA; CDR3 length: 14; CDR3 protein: CASSQRSQGTGYTF; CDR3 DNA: TGTGCCAGCAGCCAGCGATCACAGGGAACGGGCTACACCTTC
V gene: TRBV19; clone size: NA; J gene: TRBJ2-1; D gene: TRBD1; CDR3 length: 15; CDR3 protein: CASSPDRGLYNEQFF; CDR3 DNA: TGTGCCAGTAGCCCAGACAGGGGGCTTTACAATGAGCAGTTCTTC
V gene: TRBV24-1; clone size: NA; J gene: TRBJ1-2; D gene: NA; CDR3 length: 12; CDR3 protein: CATSGEGLRYTF; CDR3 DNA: TGTGCCACCAGTGGGGAGGGTTTGCGCTACACCTTC
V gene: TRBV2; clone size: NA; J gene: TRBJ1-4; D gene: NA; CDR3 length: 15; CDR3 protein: CATKSDSGTFGKLFF; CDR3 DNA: TGTGCCACCAAATCGGACTCCGGGACTTTCGGAAAACTGTTTTTT
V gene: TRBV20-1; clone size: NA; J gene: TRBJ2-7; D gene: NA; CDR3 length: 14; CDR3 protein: CSASYYGQTYEQYF; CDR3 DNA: TGCAGTGCTAGTTATTATGGACAGACCTACGAGCAGTACTTC
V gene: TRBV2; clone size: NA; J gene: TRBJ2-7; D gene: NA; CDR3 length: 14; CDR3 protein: CASSDNRVSGEQYF; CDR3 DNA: TGTGCCAGCAGTGATAACAGGGTTTCAGGCGAGCAGTACTTC
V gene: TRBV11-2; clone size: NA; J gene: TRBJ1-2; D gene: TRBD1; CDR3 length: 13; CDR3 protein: CASSLSGGSGYTF; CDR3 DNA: TGTGCCAGCAGCTTGTCAGGGGGCTCTGGCTACACCTTC
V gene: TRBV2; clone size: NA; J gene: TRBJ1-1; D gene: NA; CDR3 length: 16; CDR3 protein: CASSEPGGAGGTEAFF; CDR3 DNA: TGTGCCAGCAGTGAGCCCGGGGGGGCTGGTGGCACTGAAGCTTTCTTT
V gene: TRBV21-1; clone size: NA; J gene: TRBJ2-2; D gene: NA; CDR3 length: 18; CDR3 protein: CASSKGARGLFNTGELFF; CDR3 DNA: TGTGCCAGCAGCAAAGGGGCTAGGGGGCTGTTTAACACCGGGGAGCTGTTTTTT
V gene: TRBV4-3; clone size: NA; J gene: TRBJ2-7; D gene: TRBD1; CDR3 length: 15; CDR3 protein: CASSQDMDRGAEQYF; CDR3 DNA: TGCGCCAGCAGCCAAGATATGGACAGGGGGGCCGAGCAGTACTTC
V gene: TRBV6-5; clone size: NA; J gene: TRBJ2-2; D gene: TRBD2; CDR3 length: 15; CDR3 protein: CASSYRGRSTGELFF; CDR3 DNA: TGTGCCAGCAGTTACCGCGGGAGGAGCACCGGGGAGCTGTTTTTT
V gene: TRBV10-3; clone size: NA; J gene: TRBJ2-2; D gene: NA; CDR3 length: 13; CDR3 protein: CATRGLDTGELFF; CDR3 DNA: TGTGCCACCAGGGGACTGGACACCGGGGAGCTGTTTTTT
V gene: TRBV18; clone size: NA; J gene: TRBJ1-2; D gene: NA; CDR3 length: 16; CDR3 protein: CASSPRSEAGSYGYTF; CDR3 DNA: TGTGCCAGCTCACCTAGGAGTGAAGCGGGGAGCTATGGCTACACCTTC
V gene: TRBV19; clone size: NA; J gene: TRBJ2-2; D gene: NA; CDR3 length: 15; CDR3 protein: CASSLRPGHTGELFF; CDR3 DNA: TGTGCCAGTAGTCTCAGACCAGGGCACACCGGGGAGCTGTTTTTT
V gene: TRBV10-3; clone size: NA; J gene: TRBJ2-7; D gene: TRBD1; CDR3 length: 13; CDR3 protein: CAIRDDRAYEQYF; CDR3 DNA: TGTGCCATCAGGGATGACAGGGCTTACGAGCAGTACTTC
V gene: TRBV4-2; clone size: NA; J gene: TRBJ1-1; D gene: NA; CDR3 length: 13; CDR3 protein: CASSQGHRTEAFF; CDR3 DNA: TGTGCCAGCAGCCAGGGACATCGGACTGAAGCTTTCTTT
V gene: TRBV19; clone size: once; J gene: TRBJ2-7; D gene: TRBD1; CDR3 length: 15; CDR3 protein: CASSKGGQVGYEQYF; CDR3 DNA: TGTGCCAGTAGCAAAGGAGGACAGGTGGGCTACGAGCAGTACTTC
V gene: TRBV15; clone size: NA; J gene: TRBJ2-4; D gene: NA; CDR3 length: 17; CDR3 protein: CATSTQGGGRAKNIQYF; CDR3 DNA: TGTGCCACCAGCACCCAAGGGGGCGGGAGGGCCAAAAACATTCAGTACTTC
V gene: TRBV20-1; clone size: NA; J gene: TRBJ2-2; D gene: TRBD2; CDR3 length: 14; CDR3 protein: CSASTSGNTGELFF; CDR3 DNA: TGCAGTGCTAGTACTAGCGGGAACACCGGGGAGCTGTTTTTT
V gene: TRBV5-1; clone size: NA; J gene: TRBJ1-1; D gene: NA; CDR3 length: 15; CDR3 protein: CASSLVGAGGTEAFF; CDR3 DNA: TGCGCCAGCAGCTTGGTGGGGGCTGGGGGCACTGAAGCTTTCTTT
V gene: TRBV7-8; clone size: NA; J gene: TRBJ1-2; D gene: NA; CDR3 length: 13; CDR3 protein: CASSLAGARGYTF; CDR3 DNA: TGTGCCAGCAGCTTAGCGGGGGCGAGGGGCTACACCTTC
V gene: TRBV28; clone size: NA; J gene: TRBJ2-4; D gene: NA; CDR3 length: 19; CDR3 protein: CASSRRRNRNVKAKNIQYF; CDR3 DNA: TGTGCCAGCAGCAGACGACGGAACAGAAACGTGAAAGCCAAAAACATTCAGTACTTC
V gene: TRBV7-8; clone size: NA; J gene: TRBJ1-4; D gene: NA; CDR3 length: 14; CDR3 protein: CASSLGHGNEKLFF; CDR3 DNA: TGTGCCAGCAGCTTAGGGCATGGTAATGAAAAACTGTTTTTT
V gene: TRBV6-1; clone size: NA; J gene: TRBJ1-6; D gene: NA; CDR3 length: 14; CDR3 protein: CASSETGRNSPLHF; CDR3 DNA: TGTGCCAGCAGTGAAACAGGGCGAAATTCACCCCTCCACTTT
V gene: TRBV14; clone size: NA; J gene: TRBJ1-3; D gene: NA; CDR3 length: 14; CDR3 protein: CASSSRGYGNTIYF; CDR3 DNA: TGTGCCAGCAGCTCTCGGGGTTATGGAAACACCATATATTTT
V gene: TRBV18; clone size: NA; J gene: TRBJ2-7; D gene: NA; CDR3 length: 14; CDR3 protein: CASSQDNGPYEQYF; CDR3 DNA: TGTGCCAGCTCACAGGACAACGGGCCCTACGAGCAGTACTTC
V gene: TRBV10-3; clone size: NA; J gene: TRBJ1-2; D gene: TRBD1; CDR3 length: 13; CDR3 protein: CAISGQGNYGYTF; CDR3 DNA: TGTGCCATCAGCGGACAGGGAAACTATGGCTACACCTTC
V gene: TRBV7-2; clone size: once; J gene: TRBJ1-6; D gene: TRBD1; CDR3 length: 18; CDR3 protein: CASSLGWTGSLYNSPLHF; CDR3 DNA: TGTGCCAGCAGCTTAGGTTGGACAGGGTCGCTCTATAATTCACCCCTCCACTTT
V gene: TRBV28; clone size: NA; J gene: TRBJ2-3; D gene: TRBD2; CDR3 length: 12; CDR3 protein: CASRLALDTQYF; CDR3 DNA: TGTGCCAGCAGACTAGCGTTAGATACGCAGTATTTT
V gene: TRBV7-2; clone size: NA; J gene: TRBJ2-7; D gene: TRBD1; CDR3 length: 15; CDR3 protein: CASSSRDRSSYEQYF; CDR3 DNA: TGTGCCAGCAGCTCCCGGGACAGGAGCTCCTACGAGCAGTACTTC
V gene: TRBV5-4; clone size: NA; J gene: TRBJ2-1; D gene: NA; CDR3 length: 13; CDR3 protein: CASSLAGSNEQFF; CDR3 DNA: TGTGCCAGCAGCTTGGCAGGGTCCAATGAGCAGTTCTTC
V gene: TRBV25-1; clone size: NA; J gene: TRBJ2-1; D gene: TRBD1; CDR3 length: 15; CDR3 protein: CASSDGTGTYNEQFF; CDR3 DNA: TGTGCCAGCAGTGACGGGACAGGGACTTACAATGAGCAGTTCTTC
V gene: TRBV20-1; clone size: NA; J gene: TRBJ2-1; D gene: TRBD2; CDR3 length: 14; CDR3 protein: CSASVAGGWYEQFF; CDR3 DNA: TGCAGTGCTAGTGTGGCGGGAGGGTGGTATGAGCAGTTCTTC
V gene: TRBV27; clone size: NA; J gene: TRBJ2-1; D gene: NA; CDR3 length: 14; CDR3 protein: CASSLRQSYNEQFF; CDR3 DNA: TGTGCCAGCAGTTTAAGACAGTCCTACAATGAGCAGTTCTTC
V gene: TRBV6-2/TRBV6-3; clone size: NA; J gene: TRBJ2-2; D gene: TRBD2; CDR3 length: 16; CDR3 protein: CASSSASGGAVGELFF; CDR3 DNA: TGTGCCAGCAGTTCAGCTAGCGGGGGGGCAGTCGGGGAGCTGTTTTTT
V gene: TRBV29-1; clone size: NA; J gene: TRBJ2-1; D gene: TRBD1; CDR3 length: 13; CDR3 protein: CSVYRTGGEGQFF; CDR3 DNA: TGCAGCGTCTACCGGACAGGGGGCGAAGGGCAGTTCTTC
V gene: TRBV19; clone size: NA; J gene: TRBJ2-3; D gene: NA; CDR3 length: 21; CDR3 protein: CASSDTQGFGTSPIRTDTQYF; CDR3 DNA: TGTGCCAGTAGTGATACCCAGGGGTTTGGAACCTCTCCCATCCGCACAGATACGCAGTATTTT
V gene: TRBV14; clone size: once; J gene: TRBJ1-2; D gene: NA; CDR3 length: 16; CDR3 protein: CASSQLLVGESGSYTF; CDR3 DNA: TGTGCCAGCAGCCAGCTTCTGGTTGGGGAGTCGGGAAGCTACACCTTC
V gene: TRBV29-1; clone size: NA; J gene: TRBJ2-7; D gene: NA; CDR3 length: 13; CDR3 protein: CSVAKSVQYEQYF; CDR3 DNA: TGCAGCGTTGCAAAGTCGGTGCAATACGAGCAGTACTTC
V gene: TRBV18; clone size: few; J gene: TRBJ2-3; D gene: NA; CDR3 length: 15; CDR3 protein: CASSPLPGEGDTQYF; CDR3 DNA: TGTGCCAGCTCACCACTACCAGGGGAGGGTGATACGCAGTATTTT
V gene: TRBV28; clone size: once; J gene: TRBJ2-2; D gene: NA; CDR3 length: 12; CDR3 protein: CASTLVPGELFF; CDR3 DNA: TGTGCCAGTACCCTAGTGCCCGGGGAGCTGTTTTTT
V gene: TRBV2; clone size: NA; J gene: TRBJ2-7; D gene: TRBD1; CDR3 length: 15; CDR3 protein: CASRGSQVGQGEQYF; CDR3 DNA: TGTGCCAGCAGGGGGTCCCAAGTGGGACAGGGAGAGCAGTACTTC
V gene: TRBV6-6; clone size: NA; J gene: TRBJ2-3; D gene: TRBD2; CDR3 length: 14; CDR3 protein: CASRVGGDTDTQYF; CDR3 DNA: TGTGCCAGCAGAGTGGGGGGGGACACAGATACGCAGTATTTT
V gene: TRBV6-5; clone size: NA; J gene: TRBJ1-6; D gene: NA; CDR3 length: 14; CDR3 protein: CASRTGTYNSPLHF; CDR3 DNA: TGTGCCAGCAGAACCGGGACCTATAATTCACCCCTCCACTTT
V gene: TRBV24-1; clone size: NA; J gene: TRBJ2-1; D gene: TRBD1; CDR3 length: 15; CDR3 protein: CATSEGGTGIDEQFF; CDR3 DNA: TGTGCCACCAGTGAGGGGGGGACAGGGATCGATGAGCAGTTCTTC
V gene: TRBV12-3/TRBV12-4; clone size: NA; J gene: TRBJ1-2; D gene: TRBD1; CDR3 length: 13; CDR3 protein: CASSSGQGYGYTF; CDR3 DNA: TGTGCCAGCAGTTCCGGACAGGGGTATGGCTACACCTTC
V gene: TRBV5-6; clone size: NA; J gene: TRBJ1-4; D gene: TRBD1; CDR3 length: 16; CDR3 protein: CASSTIQGASHEKLFF; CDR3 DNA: TGTGCCAGCAGCACGATACAGGGGGCTAGTCATGAAAAACTGTTTTTT